These T cell receptor beta chains were read from a single sample in a study of T cell responses to AZD1222 COVID-19 vaccine. The data were produced by immunoSEQ multiplex PCR, yet TCRdb's version contains in-frame clones alone and is incomplete. The sample consists of 150,000 to 180,000 clones, more than 85% of them appearing once. The sample consisted of peripheral blood, taken 28 days after the second AZD1222 dose. These receptors were obtained from an adult who received the AZD1222 COVID-19 vaccine. Each CDR3 is given with its conserved first and last residue. The D gene is left open where the match is weak. Size tells how often a clone was seen (once, few, many) or the class of an expanded clone, and some rows leave it out.

V gene	clone size	D gene	J gene	CDR3 protein	CDR3 DNA
TRBV3-1/TRBV3-2	-	-	TRBJ1-2	CASSHGQRAGGYTF	TGTGCCAGCAGCCATGGTCAGAGGGCTGGCGGCTACACCTTC
TRBV19	-	-	TRBJ1-2	CASHQVPDRRGYTF	TGTGCCAGCCACCAAGTCCCCGACCGCCGTGGCTACACCTTC
TRBV20-1	once	-	TRBJ1-2	CSATNYTF	TGCAGTGCTACCAACTACACCTTC
TRBV7-2	-	-	TRBJ2-3	CASSLNRNTDTQYF	TGTGCCAGCAGCTTGAACCGGAACACAGATACGCAGTATTTT
TRBV2	-	-	TRBJ1-5	CASRGKEGGYQPQHF	TGTGCCAGCAGAGGAAAGGAAGGGGGGTATCAGCCCCAGCATTTT
TRBV12-5	-	-	TRBJ1-2	CASGLWGADYTF	TGTGCTAGTGGCCTCTGGGGGGCGGACTACACCTTC
TRBV11-3	-	TRBD2	TRBJ2-1	CASSLDPAGGPRNEQFF	TGTGCCAGCAGCTTAGATCCAGCGGGGGGTCCCCGCAATGAGCAGTTCTTC
TRBV27	once	TRBD1	TRBJ1-6	CASTPGQRNSPLHF	TGTGCCAGCACCCCGGGACAGAGAAATTCACCCCTCCACTTT
TRBV30	-	-	TRBJ1-5	CAWSVGGNQPQHF	TGTGCCTGGAGTGTCGGGGGTAATCAGCCCCAGCATTTT
TRBV9	-	-	TRBJ2-1	CASSGTVGANNEQFF	TGTGCCAGCAGCGGGACTGTGGGGGCCAACAATGAGCAGTTCTTC
TRBV6-2/TRBV6-3	few	-	TRBJ1-1	CASSLRGGTPMVTEAFF	TGTGCCAGCAGTCTCCGGGGTGGCACCCCCATGGTCACTGAAGCTTTCTTT
TRBV13	-	TRBD1	TRBJ2-7	CASSLDRGGYEQYF	TGTGCCAGCAGCCTAGACAGGGGAGGCTACGAGCAGTACTTC
TRBV5-5	-	TRBD1	TRBJ2-7	CASSPRDRGYHEQYF	TGTGCCAGCAGCCCACGGGACAGGGGGTACCACGAGCAGTACTTC
TRBV4-2	-	TRBD2	TRBJ2-3	CASSHQGLAPTDTQYF	TGTGCCAGCAGCCACCAAGGACTAGCGCCGACAGATACGCAGTATTTT